This T cell receptor beta chain was obtained from a study of blood T cell repertoires in COVID-19. For the study at large: The United States, Italy and Spain were the sources of the acute and convalescent COVID-19 samples. PBMCs, B-cell-depleted T cells, or T cells were the source of the cDNA or gDNA that made up the material.

Original handling: Counts of nucleated cells, estimated from reference gene primer amplification, were obtained. Method: immunoSEQ multiplex PCR; TCRdb's copy keeps in-frame clones and lacks some. V and J calls plus clone size are reproduced from that table; the DNA served to infer D and trimming. The repertoire holds 20,000 to 25,000 clones, with roughly 79% as singletons. This CDR3 is 15 amino acids long. Germline V gene sequence: CDR1 LGHNA, CDR2 YNFKEQ. The J segment lost 7 bases and the V segment lost 0 bases, leaving 4 bases of the junction unmatched. The source material was peripheral blood. The rearrangement links TRBV4-2 to TRBJ2-1, with 9 bases matching TRBD2. This sequence was found in a man in his 70s with acute or convalescent COVID-19. CDR3 nucleotides: TGTGCCAGCAGCCAAGAGGAGCGGGGGGAGAATGAGCAGTTCTTC. Its translation is CASSQEERGENEQFF.